The 15 T cell receptor beta chains below were found in one sample sequenced in a study of cytomegalovirus exposure and HLA in healthy donors. The PCR contained 60 Vbeta and 13 Jbeta primers. Repertoires were generated with immunoSEQ multiplex PCR, while TCRdb's copy carries only in-frame clones and drops some. The sample's table shows 40,000 to 55,000 clones. Sequencing was done on a sample of PBMCs. These TCRs come from a male donor in good health and CMV-seropositive.

This chain connects TRBV30 to TRBJ1-1; D remains ambiguous. Trimming removed 3 bases at V and 0 bases at J, with 8 bases between. The germline V gene has CDR1 GTSNPN and CDR2 SVGIG (reference sequence). The CDR3 sequence is 13 residues long. The CDR3, as DNA: TGTGCCTGGAGGAGACGGGTGAACACTGAAGCTTTCTTT. Its protein product is CAWRRRVNTEAFF.

V is TRBV5-4 and J is TRBJ1-3, with D unresolved. Germline V gene lookup returns CDR1 SGHNT and CDR2 YYREEE (reference sequence). V was pared by 0 bases and J by 0 bases, with 7 bases between. This CDR3 is built from 15 residues. CDR3 residues: CASSLDSLSGNTIYF. The CDR3 DNA follows: TGTGCCAGCAGCTTGGACAGTCTCTCTGGAAACACCATATATTTT.

The chain is built from TRBV2 and TRBJ2-1, with a possible D match to TRBD1 (5 bases). The CDR3 is 11 amino acids. The V end lost 4 bases, the J end lost 10 bases, and 8 bases lay between the germline ends. Germline-derived CDR1 and CDR2 are SNHLY and FYNNEI. As DNA, the CDR3 is TGTGCCAGCAGTGGCCAGGGCGAGCAGTTCTTC. Translation: CASSGQGEQFF. Variable domain in full (rest from reference TRBV2 and TRBJ2-1): EPEVTQTPSHQVTQMGQEVILRCVPISNHLYFYWYRQILGQKVEFLVSFYNNEISEKSEIFDDQFSVERPDGSNFTLKIRSTKLEDSAMYFCASSGQGEQFFGPGTRLTVL.

The gene calls are TRBV7-2 and TRBJ1-1; no clear D gene. The CDR3 sequence is 14 residues long. Germline assignment: CDR1 SGHTA and CDR2 FQGNSA. Trimming shortened V by 6 bases and J by 2 bases, and 13 bases separated the two germline ends. CDR3 nucleotide sequence: TGTGCCAGCAGATCGAGGAGGGAAAACACTGAAGCTTTCTTT. It encodes CASRSRRENTEAFF.

J is TRBJ2-7 and V is TRBV28; 7 bases line up with TRBD1. J was trimmed by 2 bases and V by 6 bases; bases with no gene match: 10. The CDR3 consists of 15 residues. Germline CDR1 is MDHEN and CDR2 is SYDVKM. The chain's CDR3 is CASRATGTVTYEQYF. In DNA, the CDR3 is TGTGCCAGCAGAGCAACCGGGACAGTTACCTACGAGCAGTACTTC. Full variable domain (rest looked up from reference TRBV28 and TRBJ2-7): DVKVTQSSRYLVKRTGEKVFLECVQDMDHENMFWYRQDPGLGLRLIYFSYDVKMKEKGDIPEGYSVSREKKERFSLILESASTNQTSMYLCASRATGTVTYEQYFGPGTRLTVT.

This chain uses TRBV6-1 with TRBJ2-3; 10 nucleotides match TRBD2. The CDR3 runs 14 residues. Germline trimming cut 11 bases from V and 4 bases from J; bases unmatched to any gene: 9. CDR1 and CDR2 (germline): MNHNS, SASEGT. CDR3 sequence reads: CAGSGGAWADTQYF. The CDR3 bases are TGTGCCGGAAGCGGGGGGGCCTGGGCAGATACGCAGTATTTT.

The J gene is TRBJ2-2, the V gene TRBV30; 7 nucleotides agree with TRBD1. The CDR3 consists of 15 residues. The ends lost 3 bases at V and 3 bases at J; junction bases unmatched: 7. From germline, CDR1 is GTSNPN and CDR2 SVGIG (reference sequence). For the CDR3, the DNA is TGTGCCTGGAGGACCAACACAGGGGACACCGGGGAGCTGTTTTTT. It encodes CAWRTNTGDTGELFF.

This chain links TRBV5-1 with TRBJ1-1, with D perhaps TRBD1 (5 bases). This CDR3 has 12 amino acids. The V gene's germline CDR1 is SGHRS and CDR2 YFSETQ. V lost 5 bases to trimming and J lost 5 bases, with 10 bases between them. CDR3 sequence: CASRAEGTEAFF. DNA for the CDR3: TGCGCCAGCAGGGCGGAGGGGACTGAAGCTTTCTTT.

J is TRBJ2-7 and V is TRBV4-1; 7 positions match TRBD1. CDR3 length: 15 residues. Looked up from germline, CDR1 is MGHRA and CDR2 is YSYEKL. After removal of 4 bases from V and 3 bases from J, the junction contained 9 bases not matched to a gene. The CDR3, as DNA: TGCGCCAGCAGCCCGAAACAGGGGAGTGGCTACGAGCAGTACTTC. As protein: CASSPKQGSGYEQYF.

This chain connects TRBV27 to TRBJ1-1; possibly TRBD1 for D (6 bases). Germline assignment: CDR1 MNHEY and CDR2 SMNVEV (reference sequence). The CDR3 has 15 residues. The ends were cut back, 5 bases at V and 4 bases at J, with 17 bases in the middle. The CDR3 reads CASSPGTLLITEAFF. The CDR3 DNA sequence: TGTGCCAGCAGTCCCGGGACATTATTGATCACTGAAGCTTTCTTT.

This chain connects TRBV7-2 to TRBJ2-6; maybe TRBD1 (6 bases). The V gene lost 2 bases and the J gene lost 0 bases, with 14 bases spanning the gap. CDR1 and CDR2 from the germline V gene are SGHTA and FQGNSA. CDR3 length: 18 amino acids. CDR3 protein: CASSLSYRVSSGANVLTF. The CDR3 DNA is TGTGCCAGCAGCTTATCGTACAGGGTGAGCTCTGGGGCCAACGTCCTGACTTTC.

This sequence joins TRBV25-1 and TRBJ1-6; D unresolved. V was trimmed by 7 bases and J by 0 bases, leaving 4 bases between them. Per germline, CDR1 MGHDK and CDR2 SYGVNS. The CDR3 contains 13 residues. In nucleotides, the CDR3 is TGTGCCAGCACGAGCTCCTATAATTCACCCCTCCACTTT. Protein product: CASTSSYNSPLHF.

The chain uses TRBV30 and TRBJ1-4; D is perhaps TRBD1 (6 bases). This CDR3 contains 13 residues. CDR1 is GTSNPN, CDR2 SVGIG, per germline (reference sequence). Trimming cost V 8 bases and J 16 bases, with 26 bases left between them. In DNA, the CDR3 is TGTGCCGGGGACACCTTAATGAGGCCAAGACGGTTTTTT. Translating it yields CAGDTLMRPRRFF.

V and J are TRBV28 and TRBJ2-1; 8 nucleotides match TRBD2. The J segment lost 4 bases and the V segment lost 6 bases, leaving 8 bases of the junction unmatched. The CDR3 totals 15 residues. Germline loops: CDR1 MDHEN, CDR2 SYDVKM. This CDR3 reads CASSLSGGWYNEQFF. CDR3 DNA sequence: TGTGCCAGCAGCCTGAGCGGGGGTTGGTACAATGAGCAGTTCTTC.

The genes are TRBV4-3 and TRBJ2-7; TRBD1 agrees at 8 bases. Germline values: CDR1 LGHNA, CDR2 YSLEER. The CDR3 is made up of 17 amino acids. V was pared by 2 bases and J by 3 bases, with 12 bases of the junction left unmatched. CDR3 sequence reads: CASSQTRQGRGFYEQYF. As DNA, the CDR3 is TGCGCCAGCAGCCAAACCAGACAGGGGCGAGGGTTCTACGAGCAGTACTTC.